The entry below describes one TCR beta chain. The antigen is not known. V was trimmed by 2 bases and J by 6 bases, leaving 23 bases between them. Looked up from germline, CDR1 is SGDLS and CDR2 is YYNGEE. The CDR3 is 17 residues long. These data come from a study of T cell repertoires in cytomegalovirus infection. TCRdb re-analysed the reads in MiXCR, keeping a single row per CDR3 protein. Of 650,000 to 900,000 distinct CDR3 sequences in the sample, less than 35% were seen once. The V and J genes are TRBV9 and TRBJ1-1; D might be TRBD1 (6 bases). Source: cultured CD8+ T cells from PBMCs, taken from culture after CMV antigen stimulation. The receptor's source is a human donor in good health (CMV status not recorded). Some clones in this sample may be carry-over from other donors' samples. CDR3 residues: CASSVSKAGGGFAEAFF. CDR3 DNA sequence: TGTGCCAGCAGCGTCTCCAAGGCCGGAGGGGGGTTCGCTGAAGCTTTCTTT.